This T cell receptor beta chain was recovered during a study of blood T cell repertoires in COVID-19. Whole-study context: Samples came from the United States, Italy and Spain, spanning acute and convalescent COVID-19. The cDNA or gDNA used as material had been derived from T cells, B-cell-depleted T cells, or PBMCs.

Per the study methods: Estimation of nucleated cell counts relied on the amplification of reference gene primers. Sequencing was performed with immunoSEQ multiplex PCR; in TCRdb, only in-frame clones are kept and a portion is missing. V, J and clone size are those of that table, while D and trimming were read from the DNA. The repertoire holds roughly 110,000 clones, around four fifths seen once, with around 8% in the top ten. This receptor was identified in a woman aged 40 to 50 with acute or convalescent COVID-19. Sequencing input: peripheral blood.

CDR3 amino acids: CASSRGGGSGNTIYF. The CDR3 bases are TGTGCCAGTAGTCGAGGAGGCGGCTCTGGAAACACCATATATTTT. V gene TRBV19 combines with J gene TRBJ1-3; no clear D gene. Trimming took off 5 bases at V and 0 bases at J, with 11 bases between the two ends. Germline V CDR1 and CDR2: LNHDA, SQIVND (reference sequence). The CDR3 is 15 amino acids.